These 26 T cell receptor beta chains were all obtained from the same sample, sequenced in a study of vaccination effects on CD4 cells after COVID-19 (dated by TCRdb to between 2021 and 2022). In the ViraFEST assay, PBMC were stimulated with viral peptide pools, and TCR sequencing was then used to find antigen-specific CD4+ T cell clonotypes based on their expansion. After around 11 days of culture, CD4+ T cells were isolated with the EasySep CD4+ T cell isolation kit. Each participant received two doses of an mRNA SARS-CoV-2 vaccine, either BNT162b2 or mRNA-1273. Which antigens these TCRs recognize remains unknown. Library preparation was by the immunoSEQ multiplex PCR assay. TCRdb re-hosts the immuneACCESS table, in-frame sequences only. Its copies lack some clones; in the studies checked, an unresolved V gene accounts for under half of them, and the cause for the rest is not known. The sample yields under 80,000 clones; roughly 80% were counted once. In total, the top ten clones hold around 0.94% of the sample.

The sequences come from CD4+ T cells from PBMCs cultured with HCoV-OC43 spike peptides, collected after COVID-19 vaccination. Explained via the paper, the cell subset or site label denotes: HCoV-OC43 spike overlapping peptide pool stimulation. All receptors derive from a human donor who received a COVID-19 vaccine.

The gene calls are TRBV11-3 and TRBJ2-5; D uncertain. The CDR3 is 12 amino acids. V was pared by 5 bases and J by 7 bases, with 11 bases between. Germline values: CDR1 SGHNT, CDR2 YENEEA. The CDR3 reads CASSGPTGTQYF. The CDR3 DNA reads TGTGCCAGCAGCGGTCCTACGGGGACCCAGTACTTC.

The rearrangement uses TRBV15 and TRBJ1-1, with TRBD1 matching 9 bases. Trimming cost V 3 bases and J 0 bases; bases outside gene matches: 8. In germline, CDR1 is LNHNV, CDR2 YYDKDF (reference sequence). This CDR3 spans 17 amino acids. In nucleotides, the CDR3 is TGTGCCACCAGCAGGCGAATTACAGGGGGCATGAACACTGAAGCTTTCTTT. Protein: CATSRRITGGMNTEAFF.

The chain is built from TRBV9 and TRBJ2-3, with D perhaps matching TRBD1 (8 bases). This CDR3 spans 15 amino acids. Trimming pared 3 bases from V and 6 bases from J, leaving 17 bases between. Per germline, CDR1 SGDLS and CDR2 YYNGEE. The CDR3 loop is CASSDAGQGGDTQYF. CDR3 nucleotide sequence: TGTGCCAGCAGCGATGCAGGACAGGGAGGGGATACGCAGTATTTT.

This clone has just a few counts. The CDR3 DNA reads TGTGCCAGCAGTGAACAGGGGGCACTGGTTGGCTACACCTTC. Translation: CASSEQGALVGYTF. The chain combines TRBV2 with TRBJ1-2; TRBD1 aligns across 8 bases. Unmatched junction bases numbered 6, after V lost 2 bases and J lost 7 bases. This CDR3 region has 14 residues. The germline V gene encodes CDR1 SNHLY and CDR2 FYNNEI.

The CDR3 bases are TGTGCCAGCAGTAGGGGACTAGCGGGGGAAGGCGAGCAGTACGTC. Protein: CASSRGLAGEGEQYV. The rearrangement uses TRBV6-5 and TRBJ2-7, with 14 bases that match TRBD2. J gave up 6 bases and V 5 bases, and 6 bases lay outside the gene matches. The germline CDR1 and CDR2 sequences are MNHEY and SVGAGI. CDR3 length: 15 amino acids.

The chain's CDR3 is CASSIQQFNTEAFF. Here the CDR3 DNA reads TGTGCCAGTAGTATTCAACAGTTCAACACTGAAGCTTTCTTT. The V and J genes are TRBV19 and TRBJ1-1, with D uncertain. V was clipped by 3 bases and J by 2 bases, with 10 bases between them. Germline loops: CDR1 LNHDA, CDR2 SQIVND (reference sequence). The CDR3 runs to 14 residues.

The chain combines TRBV5-1 with TRBJ2-7, with D tentatively TRBD1 or TRBD2 (5 bases each). V lost 3 bases and J 4 bases, leaving 14 bases between the germline ends. From germline, CDR1 is SGHRS and CDR2 YFSETQ. The CDR3 has 14 residues. The CDR3: CASSSGSGRYEQYV. In DNA, the CDR3 is TGCGCCAGCAGCTCAGGGTCGGGGCGATACGAGCAGTACGTC.

This chain uses TRBV9 with TRBJ2-1; D might be TRBD2 (5 bases). CDR3 length equals 15 residues. V dropped 3 bases and J dropped 5 bases, with 15 bases sitting between them. Per the germline V gene, CDR1 is SGDLS and CDR2 is YYNGEE. DNA for the CDR3: TGTGCCAGCAGCGCATCCGGGATTGGAAACAATGAGCAGTTCTTC. Its protein product is CASSASGIGNNEQFF.

The chain has TRBV7-3 and TRBJ2-3, with 9 bases aligning to TRBD1. Germline V gene lookup returns CDR1 SGHTA and CDR2 FQGTGA. Trimming removed 4 bases from V and 5 bases from J; junction bases left unmatched: 13. There are 17 residues in the CDR3. The CDR3 loop reads CASSSRGQGFGGDTQYF. The CDR3, as DNA: TGTGCCAGCAGCTCAAGGGGACAGGGTTTTGGTGGAGATACGCAGTATTTT.

The chain links TRBV6-6 to TRBJ2-5; 8 bases align to TRBD2. This CDR3 is built from 16 residues. Losses at the gene ends were 5 bases for V and 5 bases for J; bases not matched to a gene: 13. Germline V gives CDR1 MNHNY, CDR2 SVGAGI (reference sequence). The CDR3 region has the DNA TGTGCCAGCAGTCCCACGGCTAGCGGGTACGTCGAGACCCAGTACTTC. Its protein product is CASSPTASGYVETQYF.

The V gene is TRBV3-1 (or the pseudogene TRBV3-2), the J gene TRBJ1-5; D gene uncertain. The CDR3 length is 13 residues. The germline V gene has CDR1 LGHDT and CDR2 YNNKEL (reference sequence). The germline V and J ends were trimmed by 1 base and 3 bases, with 4 bases remaining between them. This CDR3 reads CASSQGYNQPQHF. CDR3 sequence (DNA): TGTGCCAGCAGCCAAGGGTACAATCAGCCCCAGCATTTT.

The chain joins TRBV24-1 to TRBJ2-1, with TRBD2 matching 8 bases. Germline trimming cut 1 base from V and 6 bases from J; bases unmatched to any gene: 13. The germline gives CDR1 KGHDR, CDR2 SFDVKD. The CDR3 contains 18 residues. The CDR3 is CATSDFSGRRGARNEQFF. CDR3 nucleotide sequence: TGTGCCACCAGTGATTTTTCGGGTCGGCGGGGGGCCCGCAATGAGCAGTTCTTC.

This rearrangement joins TRBV29-1 to TRBJ2-7; D uncertain. Germline V CDR1 and CDR2: SQVTM, ANQGSEA. This CDR3 has 12 amino acids. Trimming stripped 4 bases from V and 7 bases from J, with 14 bases between. CDR3 residues: CSVGVGLGEQYV. CDR3 in DNA: TGCAGCGTTGGGGTCGGTTTGGGGGAGCAGTACGTC.

The table lists this clone with a few counts. The chain joins TRBV7-9 to TRBJ1-1; D ambiguous. CDR3 length equals 12 residues. V lost 2 bases and J lost 4, with 5 bases in between. The germline CDR1 and CDR2 sequences are SEHNR and FQNEAQ (reference sequence). DNA of the CDR3: TGTGCCAGCAGCTTATCGTCCACTGAAGCTTTCTTT. Protein product: CASSLSSTEAFF.

This chain joins TRBV4-1 and TRBJ1-1; unclear D gene. The CDR3 covers 19 residues. V lost 0 bases and J 0 bases, leaving 20 bases between the germline ends. The germline V gene has CDR1 MGHRA and CDR2 YSYEKL. The CDR3 region has the DNA TGCGCCAGCAGCCAAGATCTCAACAGAAGAAGCACCATGAACACTGAAGCTTTCTTT. Translated: CASSQDLNRRSTMNTEAFF.

The chain employs TRBV5-1 and TRBJ1-2, with 9 bases aligning to TRBD1. This CDR3 is 14 amino acids long. Trimming took 1 base from V and 8 from J; bases not matched to a gene: 6. The germline V gene encodes CDR1 SGHRS and CDR2 YFSETQ. The CDR3 DNA reads TGCGCCAGCAGCTTGAGGGGACAGGGAAGAGGCTACACCTTC. This encodes CASSLRGQGRGYTF.

This chain links TRBV28 with TRBJ1-1, with 9 positions matching TRBD1. V lost 2 bases to trimming and J lost 5 bases; unmatched junction nucleotides: 9. From germline, CDR1 is MDHEN and CDR2 SYDVKM. This CDR3 comprises 16 residues. The CDR3 DNA reads as TGTGCCAGCAGTTTACAGGGACAGGGCTTTGGGACTGAAGCTTTCTTT. Translation: CASSLQGQGFGTEAFF.

This clone was detected a few times. V and J are TRBV11-3 and TRBJ2-3; 7 bases are a match to TRBD2. Germline CDR1 SGHNT, CDR2 YENEEA. The CDR3 covers 13 residues. Trimming cost V 6 bases and J 9 bases; bases outside gene matches: 9. CDR3 sequence: CASSQTSVGTQYF. In DNA, the CDR3 is TGTGCCAGCAGTCAAACTAGCGTGGGCACGCAGTATTTT.

This clone turned up a few times. One junction end disagrees with the germline gene, perhaps due to a read error. The chain recombines TRBV7-2 with TRBJ1-4, with D hard to call. This CDR3 spans 14 amino acids. Germline loops: CDR1 SGHTA, CDR2 FQGNSA. The CDR3 sequence is CASSLVGGSENLFF. The CDR3 region has the DNA TGTGCCAGCAGCTTAGTCGGAGGCAGTGAAAACCTGTTTTTT.

The rearrangement uses TRBV7-2 and TRBJ2-5, with 7 nucleotides matching TRBD1. V lost 6 bases and J lost 4; bases outside the gene matches: 11. This CDR3 is 15 amino acids long. Germline CDR1 is SGHTA and CDR2 is FQGNSA. The CDR3 sequence: CASSPSAYRGETQYF. The CDR3 DNA reads TGTGCCAGCAGTCCATCCGCTTACAGGGGAGAGACCCAGTACTTC.

The chain employs TRBV18 and TRBJ2-3, with TRBD2 identical over 7 bases. With V trimmed by 6 bases and J by 5 bases, 20 bases remained unmatched. Germline V gene sequence: CDR1 KGHSH, CDR2 LQKENI. This CDR3 region has 18 residues. This CDR3 reads CASSHFKYSGSFGDTQYF. For the CDR3, the DNA is TGTGCCAGCTCCCACTTCAAGTATAGCGGGTCTTTCGGAGATACGCAGTATTTT.

The genes are TRBV19 and TRBJ1-1, with 8 nucleotides matching TRBD1. With 3 bases clipped from V and 5 bases from J, the junction kept 2 bases outside the gene matches. This CDR3 has 13 residues. CDR1 and CDR2 (germline): LNHDA, SQIVND (reference sequence). The CDR3: CASSMTGDTEAFF. CDR3 in DNA: TGTGCCAGTAGTATGACAGGGGATACTGAAGCTTTCTTT.

The table lists this clone with a count of one. The chain carries TRBV5-8 and TRBJ1-1, with D unclear. Germline loops: CDR1 SGHTS, CDR2 YDEGEE. The CDR3 is made up of 18 amino acids. V was clipped by 3 bases and J by 0 bases, with 21 bases between them. The CDR3: CASSYSGGSTIMNTEAFF. The CDR3 DNA follows: TGTGCCAGCAGCTACTCCGGTGGGAGCACAATAATGAACACTGAAGCTTTCTTT.

The V gene is TRBV4-3, the J gene TRBJ1-1, with D perhaps TRBD1 (5 bases). Germline assignment: CDR1 LGHNA and CDR2 YSLEER. This CDR3 has 14 amino acids. V was clipped by 0 bases and J by 11 bases, with 16 bases between them. CDR3 nucleotide sequence: TGCGCCAGCAGCCAAGACCTCTCCAGGGAGTTTGCTTTCTTT. Protein: CASSQDLSREFAFF.

This clone was counted a few times. V usage is TRBV7-8 and J usage is TRBJ2-5, with 13 bases identical to TRBD2. Trimming at V came to 5 bases and at J to 5 bases, leaving 14 bases not matched to a gene. Germline assignment: CDR1 SGHVS and CDR2 FQNEAQ. The CDR3 length is 18 residues. CDR3 nucleotides: TGTGCCAGCAGCACGCGGACTGTGACTAGCGGGGGGAGGGAGACCCAGTACTTC. Encoded protein: CASSTRTVTSGGRETQYF.

V and J are TRBV24-1 and TRBJ2-5, with a possible D match to TRBD2 (6 bases). This CDR3 is 13 amino acids long. Trimming took off 9 bases at V and 1 base at J, with 11 bases between the two ends. Germline-derived CDR1 and CDR2 are KGHDR and SFDVKD. CDR3 DNA sequence: TGTGCCACCGGGGGGACGGTCCAAGAGACCCAGTACTTC. This encodes CATGGTVQETQYF.